The clone carrying this T cell receptor beta chain showed up just once. Its antigen remains unidentified. The draw of peripheral blood yielded roughly 10 milliliters from each donor. The source of the sample is a study of blood T cells in healthy people across ages. The CDR3 is 14 residues long. V was pared by 8 bases and J by 2 bases, with 17 bases between. Per germline, CDR1 DFQATT and CDR2 SNEGSKA (reference sequence). Points from the study as a whole: Older age went with lower TCR beta diversity per million T cells, in a roughly linear way.

A J-beta primer mix and a sample-barcoded 5' primer were used in a second PCR of about 7 to 12 cycles. TCRdb reanalysed the 5' RACE reads using MiXCR and keeps one entry per CDR3 protein. The sample carries 630,000 or so distinct CDR3 sequences, roughly 32% recorded once. Sequenced sample: blood. The chain employs TRBV20-1 and TRBJ2-3; D unresolved. The TCR was taken from a woman older than 75 in good health. Here the CDR3 DNA reads TGCAGTTCTCTAGAGAACAGTTACACAGATACGCAGTATTTT. This encodes CSSLENSYTDTQYF.